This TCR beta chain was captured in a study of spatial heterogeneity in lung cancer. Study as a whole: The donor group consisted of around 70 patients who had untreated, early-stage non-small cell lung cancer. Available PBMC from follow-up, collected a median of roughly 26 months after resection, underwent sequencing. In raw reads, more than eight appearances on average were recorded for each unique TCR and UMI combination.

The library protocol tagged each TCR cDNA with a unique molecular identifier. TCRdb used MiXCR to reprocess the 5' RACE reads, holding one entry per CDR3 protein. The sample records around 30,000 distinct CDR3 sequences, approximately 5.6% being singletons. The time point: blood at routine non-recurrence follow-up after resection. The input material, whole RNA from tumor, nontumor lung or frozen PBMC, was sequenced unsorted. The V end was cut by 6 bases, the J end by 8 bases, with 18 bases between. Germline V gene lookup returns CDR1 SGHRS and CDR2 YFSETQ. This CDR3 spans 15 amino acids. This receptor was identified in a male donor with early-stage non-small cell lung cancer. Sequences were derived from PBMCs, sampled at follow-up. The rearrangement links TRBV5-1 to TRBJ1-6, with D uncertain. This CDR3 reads CASKVWTNGHSPLHF. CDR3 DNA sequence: TGCGCCAGCAAGGTTTGGACTAACGGACATTCACCCCTCCACTTT.